These 13 T cell receptor beta chains originate from one sample sequenced in a study of T-cell reconstitution after alpha-beta-depleted transplantation in children. During its preparation, the TCRbeta library received unique molecular identifiers. MiXCR was run by TCRdb on the PCR reads, yielding one entry per CDR3 protein. The data hold fewer than 1 million distinct CDR3 sequences, with roughly 15% observed a single time. This sample comprised PBMCs, mostly from graft donor cells, obtained 360 days after TCRalphabeta/CD19-depleted stem cell transplant. These receptors were obtained from a male patient younger than 18 who had a stem cell transplant for acute lymphoblastic leukemia, so the T cells may come from the graft donor.

A few counts support this clonotype. The chain's CDR3 is CASSSRLDDYEQYF. The DNA for the CDR3 is TGTGCCAGCAGCTCCCGACTAGATGACTACGAGCAGTACTTC. The V call is TRBV7-9, the J call TRBJ2-7; possibly TRBD2 for D (6 bases). The CDR3 runs 14 residues. Trimming pared 4 bases from V and 3 bases from J, leaving 13 bases between. The V gene's germline CDR1 is SEHNR and CDR2 FQNEAQ (reference sequence).

The V call is TRBV25-1, the J call TRBJ1-2; maybe TRBD1 (6 bases). CDR1 is MGHDK and CDR2 is SYGVNS in the germline V gene. V lost 1 base, J lost 4 bases, and 13 bases lay in between. The CDR3 has 15 amino acids. DNA of the CDR3: TGTGCCAGCAGTGAATTCGGGGGCGCAGGCTATGGCTACACCTTC. It is translated as CASSEFGGAGYGYTF.

About this clonotype itself: A much larger clone lies one base from this, so it may be a read error. The chain joins TRBV20-1 to TRBJ2-7; 8 bases are shared with TRBD2. Germline CDR1 reads DFQATT; CDR2 reads SNEGSKA (reference sequence). This CDR3 is 13 amino acids long. This chain's CDR3 is CSATGLAAYEQCF. The CDR3 DNA follows: TGCAGTGCTACCGGACTAGCAGCCTACGAGCAGTGCTTC.

A few counts support this clonotype. The chain has TRBV20-1 and TRBJ2-2; 10 bases are shared with TRBD2. The CDR3 totals 14 residues. CDR1 is DFQATT and CDR2 is SNEGSKA in the germline V gene (reference sequence). V shed 4 bases, J shed 5 bases, and the junction held 4 bases outside the gene matches. The CDR3 DNA reads as TGCAGTGCTACCACTAGCGGGGCAACCGGGGAGCTGTTTTTT. It translates to CSATTSGATGELFF.

Only a few counts were recorded for this clonotype. The chain links TRBV4-1 to TRBJ2-4, with 13 bases lining up with TRBD2. After removal of 2 bases from V and 2 bases from J, the junction contained 3 bases not matched to a gene. This CDR3 has 17 residues. Germline-derived CDR1 and CDR2 are MGHRA and YSYEKL. CDR3 sequence: CASSQPTSGRTKNIQYF. The CDR3 DNA reads as TGCGCCAGCAGCCAACCGACTAGCGGGAGGACCAAAAACATTCAGTACTTC.

The genes are TRBV9 and TRBJ1-5; TRBD1 agrees at 8 bases. CDR1 SGDLS and CDR2 YYNGEE come from the germline V gene. This CDR3 comprises 17 residues. Losses at the gene ends were 3 bases for V and 2 bases for J; bases not matched to a gene: 10. CDR3 protein: CASSDDPGGAGNQPQHF. CDR3 nucleotides: TGTGCCAGCAGCGATGATCCAGGGGGCGCGGGCAATCAGCCCCAGCATTTT.

The chain recombines TRBV19 with TRBJ2-1; D perhaps matches TRBD1 (5 bases). Germline V gene sequence: CDR1 LNHDA, CDR2 SQIVND (reference sequence). Trimming shortened V by 2 bases and J by 6 bases, and 14 bases separated the two germline ends. The CDR3 is 15 amino acids. CDR3 residues: CASSIQGYSTNEQFF. CDR3 nucleotide sequence: TGTGCCAGTAGTATACAGGGATATTCAACCAATGAGCAGTTCTTC.

This clonotype was seen a few times. The V and J genes are TRBV2 and TRBJ2-7, with D unresolved. Germline V gene sequence: CDR1 SNHLY, CDR2 FYNNEI. The CDR3 is 10 residues long. Deletions cut 8 bases from V and 5 bases from J, with 7 bases between. CDR3: CASRPDEQYF. The DNA for the CDR3 is TGTGCCAGCCGCCCGGACGAGCAGTACTTC.

This clonotype turned up a few times. V is TRBV6-5 and J is TRBJ1-1; tentative D call: TRBD1 (6 bases). V was trimmed by 4 bases and J by 7 bases, leaving 22 bases between them. CDR3 length: 16 amino acids. Germline V gene lookup returns CDR1 MNHEY and CDR2 SVGAGI. DNA for the CDR3: TGTGCCAGCAGTTTACAAAGAGTCAGGGGAGTAATTGAAGCTTTCTTT. This gives the protein CASSLQRVRGVIEAFF.

The table lists this clonotype with a few counts. In DNA form, the CDR3 reads TGTGCCAGCAGCTTCTTAGGTGGAGAAACCTCTGGAAACACCATATATTTT. This gives the protein CASSFLGGETSGNTIYF. The chain is built from TRBV7-9 and TRBJ1-3; D remains unclear. The CDR3 spans 17 residues. Germline V lookup: CDR1 SEHNR, CDR2 FQNEAQ (reference sequence). Trimming shortened V by 3 bases and J by 0 bases, and 15 bases separated the two germline ends.

This clonotype was counted between two and nine times. CDR3 DNA: TGTGCCAGCAGCTTTGCTGACTCCTACAATGAGCAGTTCTTC. This encodes CASSFADSYNEQFF. This chain uses TRBV7-9 with TRBJ2-1; D remains ambiguous. Germline loops: CDR1 SEHNR, CDR2 FQNEAQ (reference sequence). CDR3 length: 14 amino acids. The V end was cut by 3 bases, the J end by 0 bases, with 6 bases between.

The chain is built from TRBV18 and TRBJ1-1; TRBD1 aligns across 7 bases. Per the germline V gene, CDR1 is KGHSH and CDR2 is LQKENI. The V segment lost 3 bases and the J segment 7 bases; nucleotides outside the gene matches: 11. This CDR3 is built from 15 residues. The CDR3 spells CASSPLDRQGGEAFF. CDR3 DNA sequence: TGTGCCAGCTCACCTTTGGACAGGCAAGGGGGTGAAGCTTTCTTT.

This clonotype was seen a few times. The V gene is TRBV27, the J gene TRBJ2-7; D not certain. Trimming removed 2 bases at V and 3 bases at J, with 11 bases between. This CDR3 is built from 14 residues. CDR1 and CDR2 from the germline V gene are MNHEY and SMNVEV (reference sequence). This CDR3 is CASSLGQANYEQYF. DNA for the CDR3: TGTGCCAGCAGTTTAGGGCAGGCCAACTACGAGCAGTACTTC.